This TCR beta chain stems from a study of blood T cell repertoires in COVID-19. Background on the study: T cells, B-cell-depleted T cells, or PBMCs supplied cDNA or gDNA.

Libraries were prepared by immunoSEQ multiplex PCR; TCRdb keeps only in-frame clonotypes and omits some of them. The table has 95,000 to 150,000 clones, over 75% seen once. Per the germline V gene, CDR1 is SGHNT and CDR2 is YYREEE (reference sequence). The CDR3 length is 15 residues. Trimming cost V 2 bases and J 1 base; bases outside gene matches: 4. The sequence was obtained from a woman in her seventies with acute or convalescent COVID-19. Sequenced input: peripheral blood. The genes are TRBV5-4 and TRBJ2-7; TRBD1 agrees at 9 bases. The CDR3 spells CASSLQGAKSYEQYF. CDR3 in DNA: TGTGCCAGCAGCTTACAGGGGGCTAAGTCCTACGAGCAGTACTTC. The full variable domain, rest sourced from reference TRBV5-4 and TRBJ2-7, is ETGVTQSPTHLIKTRGQQVTLRCSSQSGHNTVSWYQQALGQGPQFIFQYYREEENGRGNFPPRFSGLQFPNYSSELNVNALELDDSALYLCASSLQGAKSYEQYFGPGTRLTVT.